This TCR beta chain was identified during a study of T cell changes during pregnancy in multiple sclerosis. Per the germline V gene, CDR1 is SGHDT and CDR2 is YYEEEE. V was shortened by 2 bases and J by 2 bases, with 17 bases between the two germline ends. CDR3 length equals 16 residues. TCRdb keeps only in-frame clones here, not all; method: immunoSEQ multiplex PCR. The table includes 35,000 to 50,000 clones, about 87% detected once. The sequencing used CD4+ T cells from peripheral blood mononuclear cells, collected in the second trimester of pregnancy. This chain connects TRBV5-6 to TRBJ2-7; a possible D gene is TRBD2 (6 bases). The source is a female donor with multiple sclerosis, enrolled in a pregnancy study. The CDR3 DNA reads as TGTGCCAGCAGCTTTGGCCTAGCGCAGAGGCCCTACGAGCAGTACTTC. The encoded protein is CASSFGLAQRPYEQYF. The full variable domain, completed using reference TRBV5-6 and TRBJ2-7, is DAGVTQSPTHLIKTRGQQVTLRCSPKSGHDTVSWYQQALGQGPQFIFQYYEEEERQRGNFPDRFSGHQFPNYSSELNVNALLLGDSALYLCASSFGLAQRPYEQYFGPGTRLTVT.